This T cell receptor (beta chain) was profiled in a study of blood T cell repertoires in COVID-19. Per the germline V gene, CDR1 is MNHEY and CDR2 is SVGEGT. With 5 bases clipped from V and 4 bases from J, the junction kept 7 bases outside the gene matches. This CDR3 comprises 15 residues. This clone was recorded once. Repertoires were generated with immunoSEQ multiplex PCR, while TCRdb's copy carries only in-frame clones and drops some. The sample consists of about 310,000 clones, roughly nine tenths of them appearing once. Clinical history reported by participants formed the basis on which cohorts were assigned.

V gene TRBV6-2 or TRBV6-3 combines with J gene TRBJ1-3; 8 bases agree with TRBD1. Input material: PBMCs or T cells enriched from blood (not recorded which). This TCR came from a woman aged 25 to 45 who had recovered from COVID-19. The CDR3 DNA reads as TGTGCCAGCAGTCGGACAGGGCTTCGGGGAAACACCATATATTTT. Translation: CASSRTGLRGNTIYF.